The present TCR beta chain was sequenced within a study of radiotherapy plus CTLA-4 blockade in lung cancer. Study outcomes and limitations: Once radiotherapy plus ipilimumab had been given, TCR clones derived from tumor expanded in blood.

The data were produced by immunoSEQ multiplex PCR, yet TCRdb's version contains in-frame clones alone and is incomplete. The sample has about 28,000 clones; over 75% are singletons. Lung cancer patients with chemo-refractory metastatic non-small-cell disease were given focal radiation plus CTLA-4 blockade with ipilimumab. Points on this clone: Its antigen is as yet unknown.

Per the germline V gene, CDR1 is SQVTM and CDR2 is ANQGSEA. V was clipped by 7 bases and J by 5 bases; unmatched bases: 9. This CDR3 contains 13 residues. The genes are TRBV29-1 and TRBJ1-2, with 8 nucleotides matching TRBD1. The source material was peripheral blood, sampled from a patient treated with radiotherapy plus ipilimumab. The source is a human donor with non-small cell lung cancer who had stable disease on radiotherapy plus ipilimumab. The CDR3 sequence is CSAPQGANYGYTF. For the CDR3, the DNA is TGCAGCGCCCCTCAGGGGGCGAATTATGGCTACACCTTC.